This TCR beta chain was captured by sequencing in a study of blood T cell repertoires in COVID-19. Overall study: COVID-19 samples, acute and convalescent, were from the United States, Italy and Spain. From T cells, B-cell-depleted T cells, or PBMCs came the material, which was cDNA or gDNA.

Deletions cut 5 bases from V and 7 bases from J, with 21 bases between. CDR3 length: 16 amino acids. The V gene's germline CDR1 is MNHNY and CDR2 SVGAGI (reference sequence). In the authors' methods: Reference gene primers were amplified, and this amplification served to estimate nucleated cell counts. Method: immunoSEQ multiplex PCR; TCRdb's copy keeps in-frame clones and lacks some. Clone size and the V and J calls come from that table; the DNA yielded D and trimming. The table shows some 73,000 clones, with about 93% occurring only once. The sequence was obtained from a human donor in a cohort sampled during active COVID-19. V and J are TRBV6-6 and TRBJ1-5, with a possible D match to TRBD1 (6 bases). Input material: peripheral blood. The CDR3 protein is CASSPTWGGDDQPQHF. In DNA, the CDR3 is TGTGCCAGCAGTCCAACCTGGGGGGGCGACGACCAGCCCCAGCATTTT.